The 15 T cell receptor beta chains reported below all come from one sample, sequenced in a study of shared clonotypes between healthy human individuals. Sequenced by immunoSEQ multiplex PCR; TCRdb stores in-frame clones only, minus some. Among millions of clones listed, approximately 94% were seen once. CD8 cells classed as naive were CD45RO-negative and positively selected for CCR7, excluding terminally differentiated effector memory CD45RA+ cells. The sequenced material came from naive CD8+ T cells sorted from blood. These receptors were obtained from a man between 18 and 35 years old in good health.

Comment on this clone: Other DNA sequences within the sample encode an identical CDR3. The J gene is TRBJ2-1, the V gene TRBV9; D unresolved. CDR1 and CDR2 from the germline V gene are SGDLS and YYNGEE. This CDR3 region has 13 residues. V gave up 0 bases and J gave up 3 bases, with 4 bases separating them. The CDR3 DNA is TGTGCCAGCAGCGTAGCTGTCTACAATGAGCAGTTCTTC. Encoded protein: CASSVAVYNEQFF.

The chain recombines TRBV14 with TRBJ1-5; perhaps TRBD1 as D (5 bases). Trimming left V 0 bases short and J 5 bases short, with 11 bases between. The CDR3 runs 15 residues. Germline CDR1 is SGHDN and CDR2 is FVKESK. The CDR3 DNA is TGTGCCAGCAGCCAAGATCGGGGCGGTTATCAGCCCCAGCATTTT. Residues: CASSQDRGGYQPQHF. Based on the CDR3 plus reference TRBV14 and TRBJ1-5, the full variable domain is EAGVTQFPSHSVIEKGQTVTLRCDPISGHDNLYWYRRVMGKEIKFLLHFVKESKQDESGMPNNRFLAERTGGTYSTLKVQPAELEDSGVYFCASSQDRGGYQPQHFGDGTRLSIL.

To note about this clone: This specimen includes other DNA sequences encoding the same CDR3. The genes are TRBV5-4 and TRBJ1-1, with D uncertain. The CDR3 runs 11 residues. The germline V and J ends were trimmed by 1 base and 8 bases, with 6 bases remaining between them. In germline, CDR1 is SGHNT, CDR2 YYREEE (reference sequence). In DNA form, the CDR3 reads TGTGCCAGCAGCTTGTCGGGGGAAGCTTTCTTT. Translating gives CASSLSGEAFF.

The chain joins TRBV12-5 to TRBJ2-7; a weak D match, TRBD2 (6 bases). Trimming removed 4 bases from V and 2 bases from J, with 12 bases in between. Germline V gene sequence: CDR1 LGHNT, CDR2 FRNRAP. The CDR3 is 14 amino acids. The CDR3 region has the DNA TGTGCTAGTGGTTCGGGACTTGCCGCCTACGAGCAGTACTTC. It translates to CASGSGLAAYEQYF.

The chain links TRBV27 to TRBJ1-2, with TRBD1 matching over 9 bases. V lost 3 bases to trimming and J lost 14 bases; unmatched junction nucleotides: 10. The CDR3 has 13 residues. CDR1 is MNHEY, CDR2 SMNVEV, per germline (reference sequence). CDR3 region: CASSLDTGGSWTF. For the CDR3, the DNA is TGTGCCAGCAGTTTGGATACAGGGGGCTCATGGACCTTC.

The V gene is TRBV6-5, the J gene TRBJ1-6, with D hard to call. Between the trimmed V and J ends, which lost 2 bases and 9 bases, there was a span of 14 bases. Germline CDR1 and CDR2: MNHEY and SVGAGI. The CDR3 runs to 15 residues. Here the CDR3 DNA reads TGTGCCAGCAGTTACACTCAAATAGAGGGTTCACCCCTCCACTTT. Its translation: CASSYTQIEGSPLHF.

This clone was seen more than once but under ten times. The rearrangement joins TRBV5-1 to TRBJ1-2, with D perhaps TRBD1 (5 bases). The CDR3 runs 14 residues. Trimming took off 3 bases at V and 6 bases at J, with 15 bases between the two ends. Looked up from germline, CDR1 is SGHRS and CDR2 is YFSETQ. The CDR3 sequence: CASSSVQGMDGYTF. The CDR3 DNA reads TGCGCCAGCAGCTCGGTGCAGGGTATGGATGGCTACACCTTC.

The chain couples TRBV28 to TRBJ2-5; 10 bases map to TRBD2. There are 16 residues in the CDR3. V shed 1 base and J 2 bases; nucleotides not matched to a gene: 4. Looked up from germline, CDR1 is MDHEN and CDR2 is SYDVKM. CDR3 residues: CASSLLGTSEQETQYF. CDR3 in DNA: TGTGCCAGCAGTTTATTGGGGACTAGCGAACAAGAGACCCAGTACTTC.

The chain couples TRBV30 to TRBJ2-5; unclear D gene. The length of the CDR3 is 15 residues. With 2 bases removed from V and 1 base from J, the gap between germline ends came to 14 bases. Germline assignment: CDR1 GTSNPN and CDR2 SVGIG (reference sequence). In DNA form, the CDR3 reads TGTGCCTGGAGTTCCCCCTCTACGGGCCAAGAGACCCAGTACTTC. It specifies CAWSSPSTGQETQYF.

About this clone itself: Other DNA sequences from this sample encode an identical CDR3 as well. The rearrangement uses TRBV9 and TRBJ2-5; 12 bases line up with TRBD2. Germline V gene sequence: CDR1 SGDLS, CDR2 YYNGEE. Germline trimming cut 0 bases from V and 5 bases from J; bases unmatched to any gene: 2. The CDR3 runs to 15 residues. The DNA for the CDR3 is TGTGCCAGCAGCGTAGCTGGACTAGCGGGGGAGACCCAGTACTTC. Translating it yields CASSVAGLAGETQYF.

The V and J genes are TRBV6-6 and TRBJ1-4, with a tentative D call TRBD1 (5 bases). This CDR3 has 13 amino acids. Germline V gene lookup returns CDR1 MNHNY and CDR2 SVGAGI (reference sequence). The germline V and J ends were trimmed by 7 bases and 7 bases, with 13 bases remaining between them. In DNA, the CDR3 is TGTGCCAGCAAAGGGGCAGGCGGTGAAAAACTGTTTTTT. It translates to CASKGAGGEKLFF.

The chain links TRBV5-4 to TRBJ1-5, with D unresolved. The CDR3 is made up of 13 amino acids. Germline V lookup: CDR1 SGHNT, CDR2 YYREEE (reference sequence). Trimming took off 2 bases at V and 7 bases at J, with 10 bases between the two ends. The CDR3 loop reads CASSLEFGQPQHF. Written as DNA, the CDR3 is TGTGCCAGCAGCTTAGAATTTGGCCAGCCCCAGCATTTT.

The V gene is TRBV9, the J gene TRBJ2-1, with TRBD1 matching over 8 bases. The CDR3 sequence is 15 residues long. Germline lookup yields CDR1 SGDLS and CDR2 YYNGEE. J gave up 2 bases and V 2 bases, and 3 bases lay outside the gene matches. Here the CDR3 reads CASSVGTGTYNEQFF. The CDR3 region has the DNA TGTGCCAGCAGCGTCGGGACAGGTACCTACAATGAGCAGTTCTTC.

About this clone itself: Within the sample, other DNA sequences also encode this same CDR3. The V and J genes are TRBV28 and TRBJ2-5, with unresolved D. The CDR3 sequence is 11 residues long. With 5 bases removed from V and 4 bases from J, the gap between germline ends came to 5 bases. Germline lookup yields CDR1 MDHEN and CDR2 SYDVKM. In nucleotides, the CDR3 is TGTGCCAGCAGTCTCAGAGAGACCCAGTACTTC. It yields the protein CASSLRETQYF. Full variable domain (remainder filled in from reference TRBV28 and TRBJ2-5): DVKVTQSSRYLVKRTGEKVFLECVQDMDHENMFWYRQDPGLGLRLIYFSYDVKMKEKGDIPEGYSVSREKKERFSLILESASTNQTSMYLCASSLRETQYFGPGTRLLVL.

V and J are TRBV2 and TRBJ2-1; 11 bases align to TRBD2. This CDR3 region has 18 residues. The V segment lost 4 bases and the J segment 0 bases; nucleotides outside the gene matches: 8. Germline loops: CDR1 SNHLY, CDR2 FYNNEI. This chain's CDR3 is CASSVGSGGASSYNEQFF. DNA for the CDR3: TGTGCCAGCAGTGTGGGTAGCGGGGGGGCGAGCTCCTACAATGAGCAGTTCTTC.